One and the same sample provided the 31 T cell receptor beta chains below, sequenced in a study of blood T cell repertoires in COVID-19. Only in-frame clones appear in the TCRdb table, and some are missing; sequencing was by immunoSEQ multiplex PCR. The sample has about 180,000 clones; around nine tenths are singletons. The material sequenced was peripheral blood. These receptors were obtained from a woman between 65 and 79 years old with COVID-19, enrolled during active disease.

The genes are TRBV2 and TRBJ1-2; possible D gene TRBD1, 5 bases. CDR3 size: 14 residues. The V gene lost 4 bases and the J gene lost 6 bases, with 15 bases spanning the gap. Germline lookup yields CDR1 SNHLY and CDR2 FYNNEI. CDR3 bases: TGTGCCAGCAGTGTGGGTAGGGGATTTGATGGCTACACCTTC. This translates into CASSVGRGFDGYTF.

V gene TRBV4-1 combines with J gene TRBJ2-4; D is uncertain. Trimming removed 4 bases at V and 3 bases at J, with 19 bases between. The length of the CDR3 is 17 residues. Germline CDR1 reads MGHRA; CDR2 reads YSYEKL. CDR3 coding DNA: TGCGCCAGCAGCCCTTCACCCGGTAGTCGGGTCAAAAACATTCAGTACTTC. Residues: CASSPSPGSRVKNIQYF.

This chain links TRBV11-3 with TRBJ2-1; the D gene is possibly TRBD1 (6 bases). Trimming took off 5 bases at V and 2 bases at J, with 16 bases between the two ends. Germline assignment: CDR1 SGHNT and CDR2 YENEEA. The CDR3 consists of 16 residues. DNA for the CDR3: TGTGCCAGCAGCATCGAGTCCGGGACACCCTACAATGAGCAGTTCTTC. Its translation: CASSIESGTPYNEQFF.

The rearrangement links TRBV29-1 to TRBJ1-1, with 7 bases that match TRBD1. Unmatched junction bases numbered 4, after V lost 4 bases and J lost 11 bases. This CDR3 contains 10 residues. From germline, CDR1 is SQVTM and CDR2 ANQGSEA. The CDR3 DNA sequence: TGCAGCGTTGGACAGGGTGGGGCTTTCTTT. Encoded protein: CSVGQGGAFF.

This clone appeared a few times. This chain connects TRBV24-1 to TRBJ2-7; 9 nucleotides line up with TRBD1. The CDR3 length is 15 residues. V shed 4 bases and J 4 bases; nucleotides not matched to a gene: 7. The germline V gene encodes CDR1 KGHDR and CDR2 SFDVKD. The CDR3 coding sequence is TGTGCCACCAGTGACCCCGGGACAGGGTCTTACGAGCAGTACTTC. Its translation: CATSDPGTGSYEQYF.

The rearrangement joins TRBV18 to TRBJ2-3; D possibly corresponds to TRBD2 (6 bases). Germline CDR1 reads KGHSH; CDR2 reads LQKENI. The CDR3 extends over 16 amino acids. V lost 5 bases, J lost 1 base, and 16 bases lay in between. The CDR3 DNA sequence: TGTGCCAGCTCAGGTACCGGGACTGAACGCACAGATACGCAGTATTTT. It specifies CASSGTGTERTDTQYF.

This rearrangement joins TRBV5-1 to TRBJ1-5; 8 nucleotides line up with TRBD1. CDR1 and CDR2 (germline): SGHRS, YFSETQ. The CDR3 runs to 16 residues. Trimming took 3 bases from V and 3 from J; bases not matched to a gene: 8. CDR3 region: CASSWGDRGVNQPQHF. The CDR3 DNA reads as TGCGCCAGCAGCTGGGGCGACAGGGGAGTCAATCAGCCCCAGCATTTT. The variable domain in full, completed from reference TRBV5-1 and TRBJ1-5, reads KAGVTQTPRYLIKTRGQQVTLSCSPISGHRSVSWYQQTPGQGLQFLFEYFSETQRNKGNFPGRFSGRQFSNSRSEMNVSTLELGDSALYLCASSWGDRGVNQPQHFGDGTRLSIL.

The J gene is TRBJ1-1, the V gene TRBV6-6; D perhaps matches TRBD1 (5 bases). Trimming cost V 4 bases and J 4 bases, with 10 bases left between them. Germline values: CDR1 MNHNY, CDR2 SVGAGI (reference sequence). The CDR3 has 13 amino acids. DNA for the CDR3: TGTGCCAGCAGTTCAGGGAGGAGCACTGAAGCTTTCTTT. It specifies CASSSGRSTEAFF.

The rearrangement joins TRBV19 to TRBJ2-2, with TRBD2 matching 10 bases. The CDR3 has 17 residues. Losses at the gene ends were 2 bases for V and 7 bases for J; bases not matched to a gene: 10. From germline, CDR1 is LNHDA and CDR2 SQIVND (reference sequence). The CDR3 region has the DNA TGTGCCAGTAGTATAAAGAACAGCGGGAGGGCCGTCGGGGAGCTGTTTTTT. The encoded protein is CASSIKNSGRAVGELFF.

This rearrangement joins TRBV6-4 to TRBJ2-3, with 9 bases lining up with TRBD2. CDR1 and CDR2 from the germline V gene are MRHNA and SNTAGT. CDR3 length: 15 residues. V dropped 4 bases and J dropped 2; count of bases not matched to a gene: 4. The CDR3 loop is CASSALAGLTDTQYF. The CDR3 DNA sequence: TGTGCCAGCAGTGCTCTAGCGGGACTCACAGATACGCAGTATTTT.

The V gene is TRBV19, the J gene TRBJ1-1, with TRBD1 as a possible D gene (6 bases). CDR1 and CDR2 from the germline V gene are LNHDA and SQIVND (reference sequence). CDR3 length: 14 residues. Trimming shortened V by 4 bases and J by 4 bases, and 13 bases separated the two germline ends. The CDR3 is CASSTTGRGTEAFF. In nucleotides, the CDR3 is TGTGCCAGTAGTACGACAGGCAGAGGCACTGAAGCTTTCTTT.

The chain uses TRBV4-3 and TRBJ1-6; tentative D call: TRBD1 (6 bases). Germline-derived CDR1 and CDR2 are LGHNA and YSLEER. V was clipped by 0 bases and J by 8 bases, with 8 bases between them. The CDR3 loop spans 14 amino acids. CDR3 loop: CASSQDYRDSPLHF. The CDR3, as DNA: TGCGCCAGCAGCCAAGATTACAGGGATTCACCCCTCCACTTT.

The rearrangement uses TRBV19 and TRBJ2-5, with D perhaps TRBD2 (5 bases). Between the trimmed V and J ends, which lost 2 bases and 1 base, there was a span of 8 bases. Per germline, CDR1 LNHDA and CDR2 SQIVND (reference sequence). This CDR3 is 14 amino acids long. The CDR3 sequence is CASSIRGAQETQYF. CDR3 DNA: TGTGCCAGTAGTATACGGGGAGCCCAAGAGACCCAGTACTTC.

The rearrangement links TRBV27 to TRBJ1-5, with 9 bases fitting TRBD1. The J segment lost 7 bases and the V segment lost 5 bases, leaving 15 bases of the junction unmatched. The CDR3 covers 17 residues. From germline, CDR1 is MNHEY and CDR2 SMNVEV (reference sequence). In DNA, the CDR3 is TGTGCCAGCAGTACGCAAATACAGGGGGCGCCTCGGCAGCCCCAGCATTTT. Translating it yields CASSTQIQGAPRQPQHF.

The J gene is TRBJ2-3, the V gene TRBV9; D not resolved. This CDR3 region has 13 residues. With 1 base removed from V and 1 base from J, the gap between germline ends came to 4 bases. Germline CDR1 and CDR2: SGDLS and YYNGEE. CDR3 bases: TGTGCCAGCAGCGTACCTGGCACAGATACGCAGTATTTT. Protein sequence: CASSVPGTDTQYF.

CDR3 DNA: TGTGCCAGTAGTACAACAGCAGGACAGGGCTACTACGAGCAGTACTTC. Its protein is CASSTTAGQGYYEQYF. V is TRBV19 and J is TRBJ2-7; TRBD1 aligns across 8 bases. Germline values: CDR1 LNHDA, CDR2 SQIVND (reference sequence). The CDR3 is 16 amino acids. Losses at the gene ends were 4 bases for V and 3 bases for J; bases not matched to a gene: 11.

The J gene is TRBJ1-1, the V gene TRBV19, with D uncertain. Per germline, CDR1 LNHDA and CDR2 SQIVND (reference sequence). Trimming removed 6 bases from V and 5 bases from J, with 16 bases in between. CDR3 length: 14 amino acids. Written as DNA, the CDR3 is TGTGCCAGTAGGGAGCGGAGACGGGAAACTGAAGCTTTCTTT. It encodes CASRERRRETEAFF.

V is TRBV5-1 and J is TRBJ2-7; 10 bases match TRBD1. CDR1 and CDR2 from the germline V gene are SGHRS and YFSETQ. There are 16 residues in the CDR3. The V gene end was trimmed by 3 bases and the J gene end by 5 bases; junction bases not matched to a gene: 11. As DNA, the CDR3 is TGCGCCAGCAGCTCTATCTCCGGGACAGGGGTCAACGAGCAGTACTTC. Translating it yields CASSSISGTGVNEQYF.

J is TRBJ2-7 and V is TRBV6-6; TRBD2 aligns across 9 bases. CDR3 length: 15 residues. In germline, CDR1 is MNHNY, CDR2 SVGAGI (reference sequence). Trimming cost V 5 bases and J 7 bases; bases outside gene matches: 12. The CDR3 DNA is TGTGCCAGCAGTCCGACTAGCGGTAACCCTAAGGAGCAGTACTTC. Amino acids: CASSPTSGNPKEQYF.

The CDR3 sequence: CASSPTWTGNEQFF. The CDR3 bases are TGTGCCAGCAGCCCTACCTGGACGGGGAATGAGCAGTTCTTC. The chain uses TRBV7-2 and TRBJ2-1; D perhaps matches TRBD2 (5 bases). From germline, CDR1 is SGHTA and CDR2 FQGNSA. Trimming cost V 5 bases and J 7 bases, with 15 bases left between them. The CDR3 is 14 amino acids.

This rearrangement joins TRBV3-1 (or the pseudogene TRBV3-2) to TRBJ2-1, with a tentative D call TRBD2 (6 bases). Germline values: CDR1 LGHDT, CDR2 YNNKEL (reference sequence). The CDR3 covers 17 residues. The V end lost 2 bases, the J end lost 1 base, and 15 bases lay between the germline ends. The CDR3 loop reads CASSQFGGTDSYNEQFF. CDR3 nucleotides: TGTGCCAGCAGCCAATTTGGGGGGACGGATTCCTACAATGAGCAGTTCTTC.

This chain links TRBV29-1 with TRBJ2-7, with 8 bases matching TRBD2. CDR1 is SQVTM, CDR2 ANQGSEA, per germline. The CDR3 is 14 amino acids. With V trimmed by 6 bases and J by 3 bases, 10 bases remained unmatched. CDR3 residues: CSVTRGTSGYEQYF. The CDR3 region has the DNA TGCAGCGTCACCAGGGGAACTAGCGGCTACGAGCAGTACTTC.

In its sample, this clone was seen once. The chain carries TRBV28 and TRBJ1-2, with 7 bases fitting TRBD1. Trimming at V came to 2 bases and at J to 4 bases, leaving 7 bases not matched to a gene. This CDR3 comprises 15 residues. Per germline, CDR1 MDHEN and CDR2 SYDVKM. The CDR3 sequence is CASSLPTGVGYGYTF. The CDR3 DNA is TGTGCCAGCAGTTTACCAACAGGGGTGGGCTATGGCTACACCTTC.

The chain joins TRBV21-1 to TRBJ1-5; TRBD1, the D gene given by the table, was not confirmed from the DNA. TRBV21-1 constitutes a pseudogene. The CDR3 spans 15 residues. The CDR3 DNA reads as TGTGCCAGCGGCCAGGGGCACCATAGCAATCAGCCCCAGCATTTT. Translation gives CASGQGHHSNQPQHF.

The V and J genes are TRBV19 and TRBJ1-3, with 7 bases matching TRBD1. CDR1 LNHDA and CDR2 SQIVND come from the germline V gene (reference sequence). J lost 2 bases, V lost 10 bases, and 8 bases had no gene match. This CDR3 has 14 amino acids. CDR3 in amino acids: CATHRGTAGNTIYF. The CDR3 region has the DNA TGTGCCACCCACCGTGGGACAGCTGGAAACACCATATATTTT.

Details on this clone: In the same sample, other DNA sequences code for this CDR3. The chain carries TRBV18 and TRBJ1-1, with D unclear. CDR1 is KGHSH and CDR2 is LQKENI in the germline V gene. The CDR3 contains 11 residues. V gave up 3 bases and J gave up 7 bases, with 6 bases separating them. CDR3 DNA sequence: TGTGCCAGCTCACCGGCAGGTGAAGCTTTCTTT. Translating it yields CASSPAGEAFF.

The rearrangement links TRBV5-8 to TRBJ1-1, with D maybe TRBD1 (5 bases). The CDR3 totals 14 residues. Germline V gene sequence: CDR1 SGHTS, CDR2 YDEGEE. V was clipped by 4 bases and J by 1 base, with 11 bases between them. The DNA for the CDR3 is TGTGCCAGCAGCCACAGGACGACGAACACTGAAGCTTTCTTT. Its translation: CASSHRTTNTEAFF.

The chain recombines TRBV19 with TRBJ1-5; 7 bases match TRBD1. Trimming removed 7 bases from V and 6 bases from J; junction bases left unmatched: 9. CDR1 and CDR2 (germline): LNHDA, SQIVND (reference sequence). There are 14 residues in the CDR3. In DNA, the CDR3 is TGTGCCAGTAACGATCAGGGGGAGTTTCAGCCCCAGCATTTT. Translated: CASNDQGEFQPQHF.

The chain employs TRBV15 and TRBJ2-7; 9 bases are shared with TRBD2. Germline V gives CDR1 LNHNV, CDR2 YYDKDF (reference sequence). Trimming took 0 bases from V and 4 from J; bases not matched to a gene: 13. The length of the CDR3 is 18 residues. For the CDR3, the DNA is TGTGCCACCAGCAGAGATCGAGGTGGTAGCGGGAGATCGTACGAGCAGTACTTC. It specifies CATSRDRGGSGRSYEQYF.

The genes are TRBV5-1 and TRBJ2-7; 10 bases fit TRBD2. Germline trimming cut 6 bases from V and 3 bases from J; bases unmatched to any gene: 6. There are 14 residues in the CDR3. Per the germline V gene, CDR1 is SGHRS and CDR2 is YFSETQ. The CDR3 protein is CASTFASGSYEQYF. CDR3 DNA: TGCGCCAGCACCTTCGCTAGCGGGAGCTACGAGCAGTACTTC.

V is TRBV3-1 (or the pseudogene TRBV3-2) and J is TRBJ2-7; 9 nucleotides line up with TRBD1. CDR1 and CDR2 (germline): LGHDT, YNNKEL (reference sequence). This CDR3 spans 15 amino acids. Trimming at V came to 2 bases and at J to 5 bases, leaving 7 bases not matched to a gene. In DNA, the CDR3 is TGTGCCAGCAGCCAACCGGGACAGGGTGGACACGAGCAGTACTTC. Its translation: CASSQPGQGGHEQYF.